These 22 T cell receptor beta chains share one sample of origin, sequenced in a study of PD-1 blockade in classical Hodgkin lymphoma. Profiled with immunoSEQ multiplex PCR; TCRdb holds only in-frame clones, not every one. The top ten hold over 9.5% of the sample, which has tens of thousands of clones, approximately 76% seen once. This sample's time point: cycle 4 day 1 (C4D1), after 5 to 7 weeks of nivolumab. Relapses following autologous stem cell transplantation were seen in all patients, with brentuximab vedotin exposure varying. This specimen was peripheral blood mononuclear cells (PBMCs), taken before the fourth cycle of nivolumab. These receptors were taken from a human donor with classical Hodgkin lymphoma.

The chain links TRBV4-2 to TRBJ2-7, with D possibly being TRBD1 or TRBD2 (5 bases each). The CDR3 is made up of 16 amino acids. Trimming stripped 0 bases from V and 3 bases from J, with 15 bases between. Per the germline V gene, CDR1 is LGHNA and CDR2 is YNFKEQ. CDR3 coding DNA: TGTGCCAGCAGCCAAGAGGTGGGGCTAGCATACTACGAGCAGTACTTC. This sequence encodes CASSQEVGLAYYEQYF.

The chain couples TRBV6-6 to TRBJ2-1, with 8 positions matching TRBD1. Germline CDR1 MNHNY, CDR2 SVGAGI (reference sequence). The CDR3 is made up of 14 amino acids. V dropped 0 bases and J dropped 16; count of bases not matched to a gene: 11. The CDR3 nucleotides are TGTGCCAGCAGTTACTCGAAGGAAAGAGACAGGGGTTTCTTC. Translation: CASSYSKERDRGFF.

This clone came up once. This chain uses TRBV4-2 with TRBJ1-4, with TRBD1 matching over 7 bases. There are 16 residues in the CDR3. The trim removed 0 bases at V and 4 bases at J, leaving 5 bases unmatched. From germline, CDR1 is LGHNA and CDR2 YNFKEQ. DNA for the CDR3: TGTGCCAGCAGCCAAGATAGGGGACAGCGTAATGAAAAACTGTTTTTT. Translated, it gives CASSQDRGQRNEKLFF.

The rearrangement joins TRBV6-5 to TRBJ1-2, with TRBD1 as a possible D gene (6 bases). Trimming took off 6 bases at V and 14 bases at J, with 19 bases between the two ends. This CDR3 region has 12 residues. The germline V gene has CDR1 MNHEY and CDR2 SVGAGI. The CDR3 DNA follows: TGTGCCAGCAGCCCAATACAGGGATCGAAGACCTTC. Its protein is CASSPIQGSKTF.

Written as DNA, the CDR3 is TGTGCCAGCAGTTTCTCAGGGCGCAGCTACACCTTC. It encodes CASSFSGRSYTF. V and J are TRBV28 and TRBJ1-2, with D maybe TRBD1 (5 bases). Trimming took off 3 bases at V and 9 bases at J, with 11 bases between the two ends. The germline CDR1 and CDR2 sequences are MDHEN and SYDVKM. The CDR3 contains 12 residues.

The chain is built from TRBV28 and TRBJ1-1; a weak D match, TRBD1 (5 bases). The germline V gene encodes CDR1 MDHEN and CDR2 SYDVKM. The CDR3 runs to 17 residues. V shed 6 bases and J shed 4 bases, with 24 bases lying between them. CDR3 loop: CASSFSAAVGEGTEAFF. Written as DNA, the CDR3 is TGTGCCAGCAGCTTTTCGGCTGCGGTGGGGGAGGGCACTGAAGCTTTCTTT.

The chain joins TRBV4-1 to TRBJ1-3, with a tentative D call TRBD1 (5 bases). V was trimmed by 3 bases and J by 0 bases, leaving 15 bases between them. This CDR3 contains 17 residues. Germline lookup yields CDR1 MGHRA and CDR2 YSYEKL. CDR3 sequence (DNA): TGCGCCAGCAGCCATCGAGCGGGGCTCCACTCTGGAAACACCATATATTTT. It yields the protein CASSHRAGLHSGNTIYF.

The chain couples TRBV5-1 to TRBJ2-7; D is ambiguous. V lost 0 bases and J 3 bases, leaving 16 bases between the germline ends. This CDR3 spans 16 amino acids. Germline CDR1 SGHRS, CDR2 YFSETQ. CDR3 bases: TGCGCCAGCAGCTTGGATAGGACGCGAGGCTTCTACGAGCAGTACTTC. Its protein is CASSLDRTRGFYEQYF.

The chain employs TRBV10-1 and TRBJ2-2, with D unresolved. Per the germline V gene, CDR1 is WNHNN and CDR2 is SYGVQD (reference sequence). This CDR3 is built from 13 residues. V was trimmed by 0 bases and J by 3 bases, leaving 2 bases between them. Here the CDR3 reads CASSESYTGELFF. In nucleotides, the CDR3 is TGCGCCAGCAGTGAGTCTTACACCGGGGAGCTGTTTTTT.

The CDR3 reads CASSFSLLRGDTQYF. The CDR3 bases are TGTGCCAGCAGCTTCTCCCTACTCAGGGGAGATACGCAGTATTTT. This sequence joins TRBV7-9 and TRBJ2-3, with D maybe TRBD1 (6 bases). In germline, CDR1 is SEHNR, CDR2 FQNEAQ (reference sequence). There are 15 residues in the CDR3. Trimming shortened V by 3 bases and J by 5 bases, and 15 bases separated the two germline ends.

This clone was observed a single time. CDR3 sequence: CASSIGTSGRVGYEQYF. The DNA of the CDR3 is TGTGCCAGCAGCATCGGGACTAGCGGGAGAGTGGGCTACGAGCAGTACTTC. The chain carries TRBV5-4 and TRBJ2-7, with 14 bases fitting TRBD2. The CDR3 runs to 17 residues. V was clipped by 4 bases and J by 3 bases; unmatched bases: 9. Germline CDR1 and CDR2: SGHNT and YYREEE (reference sequence).

On this clone itself: Within the sample, other DNA sequences also encode this same CDR3. This rearrangement joins TRBV7-2 to TRBJ1-2, with 8 positions matching TRBD1. The V and J ends lost 2 bases and 2 bases, in that order; junction bases with no gene match: 1. CDR1 SGHTA and CDR2 FQGNSA come from the germline V gene. The length of the CDR3 is 14 residues. The CDR3 nucleotides read TGTGCCAGCAGCTTACAGGGGGCCAACTATGGCTACACCTTC. Encoded protein: CASSLQGANYGYTF.

The CDR3 DNA is TGTGCCAGCAGCTTGGGGGGGCACTACTACGAGCAGTACTTC. Protein product: CASSLGGHYYEQYF. V is TRBV7-9 and J is TRBJ2-7, with D perhaps TRBD2 (7 bases). V lost 3 bases and J lost 3, with 12 bases in between. Germline V lookup: CDR1 SEHNR, CDR2 FQNEAQ (reference sequence). This CDR3 is built from 14 residues.

The V and J genes are TRBV5-1 and TRBJ1-1, with 7 nucleotides matching TRBD1. Germline-derived CDR1 and CDR2 are SGHRS and YFSETQ. Unmatched junction bases numbered 7, after V lost 4 bases and J lost 4 bases. This CDR3 contains 14 residues. The CDR3 loop reads CASSGGGASTEAFF. The CDR3 region has the DNA TGCGCCAGCAGCGGAGGGGGCGCAAGCACTGAAGCTTTCTTT.

V and J are TRBV9 and TRBJ1-1; 9 bases are a match to TRBD1. With 3 bases clipped from V and 5 bases from J, the junction kept 11 bases outside the gene matches. There are 16 residues in the CDR3. Germline V CDR1 and CDR2: SGDLS, YYNGEE. CDR3 sequence (DNA): TGTGCCAGCAGCGACTCCGTGGACAGGGGAAGTACTGAAGCTTTCTTT. Amino acid sequence: CASSDSVDRGSTEAFF. The full variable domain, with the rest looked up from reference TRBV9 and TRBJ1-1, is DSGVTQTPKHLITATGQRVTLRCSPRSGDLSVYWYQQSLDQGLQFLIQYYNGEERAKGNILERFSAQQFPDLHSELNLSSLELGDSALYFCASSDSVDRGSTEAFFGQGTRLTVV.

This rearrangement joins TRBV6-1 to TRBJ1-2; no firm D call. V was clipped by 2 bases and J by 3 bases, with 10 bases between them. This CDR3 comprises 14 residues. CDR1 and CDR2 (germline): MNHNS, SASEGT. The CDR3 reads CASSERDTYYGYTF. CDR3 DNA sequence: TGTGCCAGCAGTGAAAGGGATACATACTATGGCTACACCTTC.

The rearrangement joins TRBV7-2 to TRBJ1-4, with 8 bases that match TRBD1. The V segment lost 5 bases and the J segment 7 bases; nucleotides outside the gene matches: 6. This CDR3 comprises 14 residues. From germline, CDR1 is SGHTA and CDR2 FQGNSA. The CDR3 bases are TGTGCCAGCAGCCGACAGGGGCCGCTTGAAAAACTGTTTTTT. It codes for CASSRQGPLEKLFF. Looking up the rest from reference TRBV7-2 and TRBJ1-4 gives the full variable domain: GAGVSQSPSNKVTEKGKDVELRCDPISGHTALYWYRQSLGQGLEFLIYFQGNSAPDKSGLPSDRFSAERTGGSVSTLTIQRTQQEDSAVYLCASSRQGPLEKLFFGSGTQLSVL.

The chain uses TRBV27 and TRBJ2-2; the match to TRBD1 covers 9 bases. In germline, CDR1 is MNHEY, CDR2 SMNVEV (reference sequence). V gave up 5 bases and J gave up 7 bases; unmatched junction bases: 11. The CDR3 has 16 amino acids. CDR3 amino acids: CASSTNRDRVGGELFF. CDR3 bases: TGTGCCAGCAGTACGAACCGGGACAGGGTAGGCGGGGAGCTGTTTTTT.

V usage is TRBV30 and J usage is TRBJ2-1, with D possibly being TRBD1 (5 bases). This CDR3 contains 14 residues. Germline lookup yields CDR1 GTSNPN and CDR2 SVGIG (reference sequence). Trimming removed 3 bases from V and 2 bases from J, with 11 bases in between. CDR3 amino acids: CAWRGPRAYNEQFF. The DNA for the CDR3 is TGTGCCTGGAGAGGGCCCAGGGCCTACAATGAGCAGTTCTTC.

The V gene is TRBV6-6, the J gene TRBJ2-1; TRBD2 aligns across 11 bases. V lost 5 bases, J lost 5 bases, and 5 bases stayed unmatched. There are 15 residues in the CDR3. Germline loops: CDR1 MNHNY, CDR2 SVGAGI (reference sequence). This chain's CDR3 is CASSGGLAGNNEQFF. The CDR3 DNA reads as TGTGCCAGCAGTGGAGGACTAGCGGGTAACAATGAGCAGTTCTTC.

The chain has TRBV20-1 and TRBJ2-5; D may be TRBD2 (5 bases). Germline V gene data show CDR1 as DFQATT and CDR2 as SNEGSKA (reference sequence). CDR3 size: 10 residues. The ends were cut back, 5 bases at V and 4 bases at J, with 5 bases in the middle. The CDR3 loop reads CSAGRETQYF. As DNA, the CDR3 is TGCAGTGCTGGGAGAGAGACCCAGTACTTC.

V is TRBV14 and J is TRBJ1-4; no clear D gene. V was pared by 0 bases and J by 3 bases, with 14 bases between. Germline V gene sequence: CDR1 SGHDN, CDR2 FVKESK. The CDR3 extends over 17 amino acids. The CDR3 DNA reads as TGTGCCAGCAGCCAAGATGAAGGGTCTTACTCTAATGAAAAACTGTTTTTT. This gives the protein CASSQDEGSYSNEKLFF. The whole variable domain, filled in from reference TRBV14 and TRBJ1-4, reads EAGVTQFPSHSVIEKGQTVTLRCDPISGHDNLYWYRRVMGKEIKFLLHFVKESKQDESGMPNNRFLAERTGGTYSTLKVQPAELEDSGVYFCASSQDEGSYSNEKLFFGSGTQLSVL.